Listed below are T cell receptor beta chains from one sample, sequenced in a study of blood T cells in healthy people across ages. Each CDR3 protein is one row after TCRdb ran MiXCR on the 5' RACE reads. The sample shows about 1,600,000 distinct CDR3 sequences, about 43% of them seen only once. The source material was blood. These receptors all come from a woman in her late teens or twenties in good health. Each CDR3 is given with its conserved first and last residue. A D gene is named only where the DNA matches it firmly. Size is omitted from some rows. Given values are once, few, many or a class for expanded clones.

NA	TRBV7-3	TRBJ2-4	few	TGTGCCAGCAGCTCCTCGTGGGTCACCAACATTCAGTACTTC	CASSSSWVTNIQYF
NA	TRBV12-3/TRBV12-4	TRBJ1-5	NA	TGTGCCTCTAGGGGGGAAATCAATCAGCCCCAGCATTTT	CASRGEINQPQHF
NA	TRBV6-5	TRBJ2-1	NA	TGTGCCAGCAGTTACTCGAAACGGGAGTACAATGAGCAGTTCTTC	CASSYSKREYNEQFF
NA	TRBV20-1	TRBJ2-7	NA	TGCAGTGCTAGAGAAGAGTACGAGCAGTACTTC	CSAREEYEQYF
TRBD1	TRBV6-5	TRBJ1-2	once	TGTGCCAGCAGCTCCGGGACAGGGAATGGCTGCACCTTC	CASSSGTGNGCTF
NA	TRBV24-1	TRBJ2-7	few	TGTGCCACCAGTGAGAGGGAGGGGGCCTACAATGAGCAGTACTTC	CATSEREGAYNEQYF
NA	TRBV12-3/TRBV12-4	TRBJ2-1	NA	TGTGCCAGCAGTTTTCTACAGGGACCATACAATGAGCAGTTCTTC	CASSFLQGPYNEQFF
NA	TRBV10-3	TRBJ2-6	once	TGTGCCATCAGTGGGCAGTTCTCTGGGGCCAACGTCCTGACTTTC	CAISGQFSGANVLTF
NA	TRBV28	TRBJ1-5	few	TGTGCCAGCAGTTCTCCGGGCAATCAGCCCCAGCATTTT	CASSSPGNQPQHF
NA	TRBV6-6	TRBJ1-4	NA	TGTGCCAGCAGCGGGACATCGGGTAATGAAAAACTGTTTTTT	CASSGTSGNEKLFF
NA	TRBV7-2	TRBJ2-3	few	TGTGCCAGCAGCCCCCCGGCCGGCCCAGATACGCAGTATTTT	CASSPPAGPDTQYF
TRBD1	TRBV7-2	TRBJ2-1	NA	TGTGCCAGCAGCCCTCCCAGGGGGCGCATCGAGCAGTTCTTC	CASSPPRGRIEQFF
TRBD2	TRBV28	TRBJ2-1	few	TGTGCCAGCAGTTTGACTAGCGTAATTAGTGAGCAGTTCTTC	CASSLTSVISEQFF
NA	TRBV24-1	TRBJ1-2	few	TGTGCCACCAGTGACACAGATGGCTACACCTTC	CATSDTDGYTF
NA	TRBV5-1	TRBJ2-5	NA	TGCGCCAGCAGCTACATTGAGGGAGAGACCCAGTACTTC	CASSYIEGETQYF
NA	TRBV20-1	TRBJ2-2	NA	TGCAGTGCCCGAACATCCTCCGCGAACACCGGGGAGCTGTTTTTT	CSARTSSANTGELFF
TRBD1	TRBV10-3	TRBJ1-2	NA	TGTGCCACCGAGTCCGGACAGGGTGTTAAAGGTGGCTACACCTTC	CATESGQGVKGGYTF
TRBD2	TRBV6-5	TRBJ2-7	NA	TGTGCCAGCAGACCCCTAACTAGCGGGAGCTCCTACGAGCAGTACTTC	CASRPLTSGSSYEQYF
NA	TRBV27	TRBJ2-1	NA	TGTGCCAGCAGACGAATGGGGGAGCAGTTCTTC	CASRRMGEQFF